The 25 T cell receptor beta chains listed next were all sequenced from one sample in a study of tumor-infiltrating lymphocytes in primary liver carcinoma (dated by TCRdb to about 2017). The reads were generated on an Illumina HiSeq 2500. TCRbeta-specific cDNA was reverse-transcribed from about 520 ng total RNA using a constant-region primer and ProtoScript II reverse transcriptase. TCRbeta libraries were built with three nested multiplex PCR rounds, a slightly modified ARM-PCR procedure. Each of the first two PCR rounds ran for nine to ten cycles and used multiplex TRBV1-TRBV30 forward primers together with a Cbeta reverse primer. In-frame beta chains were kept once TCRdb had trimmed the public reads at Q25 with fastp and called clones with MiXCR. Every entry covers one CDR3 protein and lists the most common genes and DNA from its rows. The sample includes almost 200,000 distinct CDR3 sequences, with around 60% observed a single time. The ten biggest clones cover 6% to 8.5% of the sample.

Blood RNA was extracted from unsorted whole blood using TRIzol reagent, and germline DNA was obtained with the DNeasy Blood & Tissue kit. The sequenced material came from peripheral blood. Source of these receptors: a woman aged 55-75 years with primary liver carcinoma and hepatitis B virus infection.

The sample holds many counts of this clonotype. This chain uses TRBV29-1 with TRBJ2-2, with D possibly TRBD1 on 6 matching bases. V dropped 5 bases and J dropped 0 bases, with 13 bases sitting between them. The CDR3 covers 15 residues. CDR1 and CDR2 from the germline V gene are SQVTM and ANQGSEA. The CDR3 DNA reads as TGCAGCGTTCCACAGGGTCCGGCGAACACCGGGGAGCTGTTTTTT. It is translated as CSVPQGPANTGELFF.

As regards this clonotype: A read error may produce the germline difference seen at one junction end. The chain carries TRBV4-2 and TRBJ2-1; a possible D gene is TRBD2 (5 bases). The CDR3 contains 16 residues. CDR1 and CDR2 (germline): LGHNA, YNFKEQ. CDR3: CASSQGTPSSYNGQFF. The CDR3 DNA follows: TGTGCCAGCAGCCAAGGGACTCCGAGCTCCTACAATGGGCAGTTCTTC.

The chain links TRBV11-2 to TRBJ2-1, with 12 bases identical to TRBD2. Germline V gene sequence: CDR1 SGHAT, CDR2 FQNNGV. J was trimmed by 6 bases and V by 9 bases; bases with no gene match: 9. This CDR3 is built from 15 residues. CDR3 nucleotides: TGTGCCAGTAGCACGACTAGCGGGAGTGCCAATGAGCAGTTCTTC. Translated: CASSTTSGSANEQFF.

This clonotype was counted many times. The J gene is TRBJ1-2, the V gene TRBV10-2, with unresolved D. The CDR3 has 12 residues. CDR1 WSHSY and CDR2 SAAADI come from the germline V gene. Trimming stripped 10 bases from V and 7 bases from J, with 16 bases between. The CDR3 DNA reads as TGCGCCACGAGGGCCCCCGCAGGTGGCTACACCTTC. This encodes CATRAPAGGYTF.

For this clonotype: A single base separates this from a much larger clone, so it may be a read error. The CDR3 DNA sequence: TGTGCCAGCACCTCTGGAGGGGGGCAGGTGAAGTTGAGGCGGAAGCAGTACTTC. Translating gives CASTSGGGQVKLRRKQYF. V usage is TRBV12-3 or TRBV12-4 and J usage is TRBJ2-7; D possibly uses TRBD1 or TRBD2 (6 bases each). V lost 7 bases and J lost 8, with 33 bases in between. This CDR3 has 18 residues.

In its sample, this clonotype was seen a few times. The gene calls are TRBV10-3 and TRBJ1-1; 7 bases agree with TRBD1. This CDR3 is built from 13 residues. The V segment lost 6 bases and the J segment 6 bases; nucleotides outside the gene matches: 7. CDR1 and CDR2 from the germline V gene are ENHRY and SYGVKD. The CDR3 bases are TGTGCCATCAGCAAGACAGGGTACCCTGAAGCTTTCTTT. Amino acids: CAISKTGYPEAFF.

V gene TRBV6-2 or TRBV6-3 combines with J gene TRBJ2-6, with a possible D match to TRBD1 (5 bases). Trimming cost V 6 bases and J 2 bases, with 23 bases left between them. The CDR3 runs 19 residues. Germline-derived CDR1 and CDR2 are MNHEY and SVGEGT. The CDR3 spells CASRSDSLYYSPGANVLTF. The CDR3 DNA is TGTGCCAGCAGATCCGACAGCCTATACTACTCCCCTGGGGCCAACGTCCTGACTTTC.

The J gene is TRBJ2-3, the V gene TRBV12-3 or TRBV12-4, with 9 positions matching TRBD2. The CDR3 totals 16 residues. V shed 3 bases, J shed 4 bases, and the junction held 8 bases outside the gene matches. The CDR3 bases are TGTGCCAGCAGTTTCGTATTGGCGGGAGGGCCAGATACGCAGTATTTT. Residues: CASSFVLAGGPDTQYF.

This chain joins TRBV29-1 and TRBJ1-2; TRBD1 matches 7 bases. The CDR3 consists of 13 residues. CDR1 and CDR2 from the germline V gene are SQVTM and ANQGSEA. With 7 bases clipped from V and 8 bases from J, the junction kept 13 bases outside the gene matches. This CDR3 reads CSAARDSTDGYTF. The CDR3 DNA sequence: TGCAGCGCCGCCCGGGACAGCACGGACGGCTACACCTTC.

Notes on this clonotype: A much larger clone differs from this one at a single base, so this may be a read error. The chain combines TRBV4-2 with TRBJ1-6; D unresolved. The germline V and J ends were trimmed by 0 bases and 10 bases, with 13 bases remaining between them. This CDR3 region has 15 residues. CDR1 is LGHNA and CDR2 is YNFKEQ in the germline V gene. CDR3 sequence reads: CASSQERRSLSPLHF. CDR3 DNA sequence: TGTGCCAGCAGCCAAGAAAGGAGGAGTTTGTCACCCCTCCACTTT.

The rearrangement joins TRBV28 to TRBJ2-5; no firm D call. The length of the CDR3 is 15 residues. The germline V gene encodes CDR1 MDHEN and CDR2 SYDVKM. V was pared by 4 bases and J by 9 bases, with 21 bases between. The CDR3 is CASSSTLTVVVAQYF. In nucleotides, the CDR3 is TGTGCCAGCAGTTCTACTCTGACCGTGGTAGTGGCCCAGTACTTC.

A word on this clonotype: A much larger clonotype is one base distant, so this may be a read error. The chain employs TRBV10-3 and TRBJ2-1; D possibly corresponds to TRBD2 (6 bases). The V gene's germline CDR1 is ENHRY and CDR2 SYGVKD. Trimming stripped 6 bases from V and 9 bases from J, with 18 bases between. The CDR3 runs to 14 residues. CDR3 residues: CAIRPDSTGVEQFF. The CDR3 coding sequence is TGTGCCATCAGGCCGGACTCAACGGGAGTTGAGCAGTTCTTC.

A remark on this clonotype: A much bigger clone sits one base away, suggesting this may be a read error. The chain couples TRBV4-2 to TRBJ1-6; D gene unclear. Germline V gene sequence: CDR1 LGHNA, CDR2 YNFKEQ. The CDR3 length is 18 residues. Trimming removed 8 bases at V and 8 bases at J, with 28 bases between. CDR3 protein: CASGLYLPGPGSDSPLHF. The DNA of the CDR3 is TGTGCCAGCGGCCTTTACCTCCCGGGCCCAGGCTCAGATTCACCCCTCCACTTT.

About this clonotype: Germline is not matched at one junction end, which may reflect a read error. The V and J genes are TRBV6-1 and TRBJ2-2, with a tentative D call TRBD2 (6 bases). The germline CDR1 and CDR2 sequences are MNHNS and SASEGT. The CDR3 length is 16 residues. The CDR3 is CASSEYRGSHTGGLFF. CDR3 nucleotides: TGTGCCAGCAGTGAATATCGAGGGAGTCACACCGGGGGGCTGTTTTTT.

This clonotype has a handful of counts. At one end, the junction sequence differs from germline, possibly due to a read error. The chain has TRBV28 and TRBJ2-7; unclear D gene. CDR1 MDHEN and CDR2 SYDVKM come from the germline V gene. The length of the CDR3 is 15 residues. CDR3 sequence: CASSSCEPGSFEQYF. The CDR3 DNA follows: TGTGCCAGCAGTTCCTGCGAACCCGGGTCCTTCGAGCAGTACTTC. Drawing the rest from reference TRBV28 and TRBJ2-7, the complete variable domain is DVKVTQSSRYLVKRTGEKVFLECVQDMDHENMFWYRQDPGLGLRLIYFSYDVKMKEKGDIPEGYSVSREKKERFSLILESASTNQTSMYLCASSSCEPGSFEQYFGPGTRLTVT.

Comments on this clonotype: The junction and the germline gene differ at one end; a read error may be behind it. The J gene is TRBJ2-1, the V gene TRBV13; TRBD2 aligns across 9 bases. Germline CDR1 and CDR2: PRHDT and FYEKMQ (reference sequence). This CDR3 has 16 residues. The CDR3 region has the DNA TGTGCCAGCAGCCCCCCGACTAGCGGCATTTGGCTTGGGCAGTTATTC. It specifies CASSPPTSGIWLGQLF.

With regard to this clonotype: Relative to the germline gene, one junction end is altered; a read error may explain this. The CDR3 is CASSLNPQGSSKNIQYF. The CDR3, as DNA: TGTGCCAGCAGCTTAAACCCACAGGGCAGCAGCAAAAACATCCAGTACTTC. The chain joins TRBV11-1 to TRBJ2-4; tentative D call: TRBD1 (6 bases). Germline V lookup: CDR1 SGHAT, CDR2 FQDESV (reference sequence). This CDR3 has 17 amino acids.

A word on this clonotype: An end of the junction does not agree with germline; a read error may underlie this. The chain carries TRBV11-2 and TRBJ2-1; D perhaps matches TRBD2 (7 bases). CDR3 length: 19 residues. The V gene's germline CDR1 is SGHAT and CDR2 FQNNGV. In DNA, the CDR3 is TGTGCCAGCAGCTTAGTTGGGGGGGCGGCTAGGGGGTCCTATAATGAGCAGTTCTTC. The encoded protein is CASSLVGGAARGSYNEQFF.

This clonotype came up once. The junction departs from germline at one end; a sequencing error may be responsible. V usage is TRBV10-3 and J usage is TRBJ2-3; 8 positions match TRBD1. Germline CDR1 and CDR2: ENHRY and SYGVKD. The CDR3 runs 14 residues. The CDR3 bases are TGTGTCATCACCAACGGACAGGGAACAGATACGCAGTATTTT. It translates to CVITNGQGTDTQYF.

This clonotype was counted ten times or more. CDR3 DNA sequence: TGTGCCAGCAGCCTGACAGGGAGAAATTCACCCCTCCACTTT. Residues: CASSLTGRNSPLHF. The genes are TRBV14 and TRBJ1-6, with TRBD1 matching 7 bases. The CDR3 contains 14 residues. In germline, CDR1 is SGHDN, CDR2 FVKESK. V shed 4 bases, J shed 7 bases, and the junction held 4 bases outside the gene matches.

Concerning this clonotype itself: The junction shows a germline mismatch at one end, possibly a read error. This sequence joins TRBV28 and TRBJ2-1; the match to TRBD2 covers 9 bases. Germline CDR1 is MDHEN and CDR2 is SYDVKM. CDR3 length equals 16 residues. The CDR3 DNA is TGTGTCAGCAGTCCTAGCGGGGCGAGCTCCTACAATGAGCAGTTCTTC. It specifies CVSSPSGASSYNEQFF.

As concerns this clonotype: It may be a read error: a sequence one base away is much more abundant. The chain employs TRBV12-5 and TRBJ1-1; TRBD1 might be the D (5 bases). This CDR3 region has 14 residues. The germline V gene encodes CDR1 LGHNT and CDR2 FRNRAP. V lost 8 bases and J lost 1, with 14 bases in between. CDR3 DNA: TGTGCTAGTTCCCTAGAGACAGCGAACACTGAAGCTTTCTTT. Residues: CASSLETANTEAFF.

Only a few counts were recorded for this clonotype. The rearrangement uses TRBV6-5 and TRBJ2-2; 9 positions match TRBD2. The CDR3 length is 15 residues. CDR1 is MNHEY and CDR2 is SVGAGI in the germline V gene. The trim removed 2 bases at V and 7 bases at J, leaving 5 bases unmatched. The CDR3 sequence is CASSYTPAGGGELFF. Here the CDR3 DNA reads TGTGCCAGCAGTTACACTCCAGCGGGAGGCGGGGAGCTGTTTTTT.

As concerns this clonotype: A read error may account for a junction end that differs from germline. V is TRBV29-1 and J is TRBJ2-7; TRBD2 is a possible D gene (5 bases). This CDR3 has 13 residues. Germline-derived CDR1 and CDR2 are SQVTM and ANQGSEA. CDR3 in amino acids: CCVKLPGGTWQYF. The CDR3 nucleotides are TGCTGCGTTAAACTTCCCGGAGGTACGTGGCAGTACTTC.

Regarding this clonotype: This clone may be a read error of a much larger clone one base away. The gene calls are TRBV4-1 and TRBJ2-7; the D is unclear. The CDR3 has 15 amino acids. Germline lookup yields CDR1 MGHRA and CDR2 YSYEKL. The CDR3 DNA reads TGCGCCAGCAGCCAAGTCCCCCAACTAACCTACGGGCAGTACTTC. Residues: CASSQVPQLTYGQYF.